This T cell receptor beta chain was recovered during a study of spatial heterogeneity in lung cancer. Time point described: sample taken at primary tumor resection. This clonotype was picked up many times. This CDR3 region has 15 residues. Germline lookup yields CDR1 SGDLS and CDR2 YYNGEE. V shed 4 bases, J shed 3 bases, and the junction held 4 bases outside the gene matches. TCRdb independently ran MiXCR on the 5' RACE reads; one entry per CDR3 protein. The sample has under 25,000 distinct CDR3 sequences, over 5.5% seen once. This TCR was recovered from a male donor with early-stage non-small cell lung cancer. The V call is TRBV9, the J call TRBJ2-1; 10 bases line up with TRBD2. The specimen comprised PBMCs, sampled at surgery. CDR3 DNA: TGTGCCAGCAGCCTTCGGACTAGCGGCTACAATGAGCAGTTCTTC. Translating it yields CASSLRTSGYNEQFF.